This TCR beta chain was sequenced during a study of cytomegalovirus exposure and HLA in healthy donors. Turning to the study itself: Findings of an earlier analysis included some 120 million unique TCR beta sequences from 170 million or so T cells.

This PCR relied on a set of 60 Vbeta primers and 13 Jbeta primers. Sequencing was performed with immunoSEQ multiplex PCR; in TCRdb, only in-frame clones are kept and a portion is missing. In the table there are 150,000 to 200,000 clones, about 71% of which are singletons. Study-wide points: HLA alleles were associated with roughly 17,000 TCR beta sequences in a later analysis at 0.05 false discovery rate. Researchers reported that a few CMV-associated chains were confirmed in vitro as CMV antigen-specific.

Germline lookup yields CDR1 MNHEY and CDR2 SVGAGI. This CDR3 has 13 residues. Trimming pared 6 bases from V and 5 bases from J, leaving 14 bases between. For this clone: What it recognizes is unknown.

Sequencing was performed on PBMCs. The chain carries TRBV6-5 and TRBJ2-7; perhaps TRBD2 as D (6 bases). The origin of this receptor is a young woman in good health and CMV-seronegative. CDR3 in DNA: TGTGCCAGCAGCCGCCGGGACTTAAACGAGCAGTACTTC. It specifies CASSRRDLNEQYF.